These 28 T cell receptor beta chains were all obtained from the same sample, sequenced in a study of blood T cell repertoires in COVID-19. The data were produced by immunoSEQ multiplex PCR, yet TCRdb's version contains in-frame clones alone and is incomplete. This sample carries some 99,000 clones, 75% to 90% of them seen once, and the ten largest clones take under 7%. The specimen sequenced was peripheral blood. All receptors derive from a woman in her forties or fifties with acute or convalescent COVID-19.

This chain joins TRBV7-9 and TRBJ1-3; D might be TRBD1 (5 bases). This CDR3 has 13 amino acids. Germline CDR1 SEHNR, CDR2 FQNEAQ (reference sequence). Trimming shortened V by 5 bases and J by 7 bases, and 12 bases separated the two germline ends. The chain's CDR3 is CASSPHGGNTIYF. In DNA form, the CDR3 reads TGTGCCAGCAGCCCGCATGGGGGGAACACCATATATTTT.

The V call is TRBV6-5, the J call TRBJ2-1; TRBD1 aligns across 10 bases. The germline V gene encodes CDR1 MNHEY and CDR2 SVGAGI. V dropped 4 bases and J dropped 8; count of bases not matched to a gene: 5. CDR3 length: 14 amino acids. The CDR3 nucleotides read TGTGCCAGCAGTTCGGGACAGGGGAGCCATGAGCAGTTCTTC. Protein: CASSSGQGSHEQFF.

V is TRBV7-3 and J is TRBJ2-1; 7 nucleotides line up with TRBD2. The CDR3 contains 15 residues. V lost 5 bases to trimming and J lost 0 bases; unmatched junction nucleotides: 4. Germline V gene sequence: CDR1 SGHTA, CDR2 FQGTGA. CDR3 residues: CASSPSGGSYNEQFF. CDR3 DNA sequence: TGTGCCAGCAGCCCTAGCGGTGGCTCCTACAATGAGCAGTTCTTC. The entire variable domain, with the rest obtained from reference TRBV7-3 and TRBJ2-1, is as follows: GAGVSQTPSNKVTEKGKYVELRCDPISGHTALYWYRQSLGQGPEFLIYFQGTGAADDSGLPNDRFFAVRPEGSVSTLKIQRTERGDSAVYLCASSPSGGSYNEQFFGPGTRLTVL.

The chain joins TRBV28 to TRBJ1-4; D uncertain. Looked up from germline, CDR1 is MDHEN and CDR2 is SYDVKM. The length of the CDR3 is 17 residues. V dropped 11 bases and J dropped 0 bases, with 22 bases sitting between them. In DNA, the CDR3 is TGTGCCGGCACTTCGGAGAGGATCTTTGCAACTAATGAAAAACTGTTTTTT. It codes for CAGTSERIFATNEKLFF. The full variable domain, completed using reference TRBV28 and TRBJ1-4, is DVKVTQSSRYLVKRTGEKVFLECVQDMDHENMFWYRQDPGLGLRLIYFSYDVKMKEKGDIPEGYSVSREKKERFSLILESASTNQTSMYLCAGTSERIFATNEKLFFGSGTQLSVL.

The CDR3 spells CAWSPLANYWEQFF. For the CDR3, the DNA is TGTGCCTGGAGTCCACTAGCTAATTATTGGGAGCAGTTCTTC. V usage is TRBV30 and J usage is TRBJ2-1; perhaps TRBD2 as D (6 bases). This CDR3 has 14 residues. Germline CDR1 is GTSNPN and CDR2 is SVGIG (reference sequence). V was clipped by 2 bases and J by 10 bases, with 18 bases between them.

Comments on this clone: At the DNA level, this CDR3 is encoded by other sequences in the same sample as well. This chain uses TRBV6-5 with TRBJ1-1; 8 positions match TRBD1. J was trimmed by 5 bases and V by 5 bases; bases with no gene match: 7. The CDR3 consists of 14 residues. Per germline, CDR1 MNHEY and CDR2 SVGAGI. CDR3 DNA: TGTGCCAGCAGTCCCAGGACAGGGAATACTGAAGCTTTCTTT. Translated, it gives CASSPRTGNTEAFF.

Here the CDR3 reads CASSPPLTSGGNNEQFF. CDR3 DNA: TGTGCCAGCTCACCTCCTTTGACTAGCGGGGGGAACAATGAGCAGTTCTTC. The rearrangement joins TRBV18 to TRBJ2-1; 13 bases match TRBD2. V lost 3 bases to trimming and J lost 5 bases; unmatched junction nucleotides: 7. The CDR3 length is 17 residues. CDR1 and CDR2 (germline): KGHSH, LQKENI.

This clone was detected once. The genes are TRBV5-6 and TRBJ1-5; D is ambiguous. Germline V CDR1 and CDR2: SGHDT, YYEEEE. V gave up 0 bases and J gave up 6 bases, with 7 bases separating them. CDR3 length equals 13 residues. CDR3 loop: CASSLVGGQPQHF. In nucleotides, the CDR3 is TGTGCCAGCAGCTTGGTGGGAGGTCAGCCCCAGCATTTT.

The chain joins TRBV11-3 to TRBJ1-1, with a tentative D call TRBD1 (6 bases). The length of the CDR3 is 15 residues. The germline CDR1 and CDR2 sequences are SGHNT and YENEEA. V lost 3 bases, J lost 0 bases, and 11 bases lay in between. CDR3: CASSLGGGLNTEAFF. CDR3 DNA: TGTGCCAGCAGCTTGGGAGGGGGTTTGAACACTGAAGCTTTCTTT.

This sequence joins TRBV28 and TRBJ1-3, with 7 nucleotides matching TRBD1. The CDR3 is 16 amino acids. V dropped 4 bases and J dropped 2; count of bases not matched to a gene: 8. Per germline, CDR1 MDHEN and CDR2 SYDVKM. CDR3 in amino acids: CASSSQGLGAGNTIYF. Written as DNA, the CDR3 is TGTGCCAGCAGTTCACAGGGGTTGGGTGCTGGAAACACCATATATTTT.

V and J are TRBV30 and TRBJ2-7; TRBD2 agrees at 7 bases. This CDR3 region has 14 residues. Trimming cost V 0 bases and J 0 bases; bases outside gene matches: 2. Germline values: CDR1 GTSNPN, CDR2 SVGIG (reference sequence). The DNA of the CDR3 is TGTGCCTGGAGTGTACGCGGGGGCTCCTACGAGCAGTACTTC. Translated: CAWSVRGGSYEQYF.

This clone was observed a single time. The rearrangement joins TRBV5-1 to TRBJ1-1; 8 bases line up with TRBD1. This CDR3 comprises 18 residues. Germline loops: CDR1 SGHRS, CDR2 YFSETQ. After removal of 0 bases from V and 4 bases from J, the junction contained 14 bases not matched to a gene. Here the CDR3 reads CASSLAVSGGAWSTEAFF. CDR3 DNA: TGCGCCAGCAGCTTGGCCGTATCAGGGGGCGCGTGGTCCACTGAAGCTTTCTTT.

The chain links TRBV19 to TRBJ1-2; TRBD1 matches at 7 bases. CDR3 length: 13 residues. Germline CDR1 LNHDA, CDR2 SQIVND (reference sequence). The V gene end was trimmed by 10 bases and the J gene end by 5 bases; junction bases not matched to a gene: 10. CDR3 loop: CATSMGRGYGYTF. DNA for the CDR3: TGTGCCACCAGTATGGGCAGGGGGTATGGCTACACCTTC. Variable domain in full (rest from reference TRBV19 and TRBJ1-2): DGGITQSPKYLFRKEGQNVTLSCEQNLNHDAMYWYRQDPGQGLRLIYYSQIVNDFQKGDIAEGYSVSREKKESFPLTVTSAQKNPTAFYLCATSMGRGYGYTFGSGTRLTVV.

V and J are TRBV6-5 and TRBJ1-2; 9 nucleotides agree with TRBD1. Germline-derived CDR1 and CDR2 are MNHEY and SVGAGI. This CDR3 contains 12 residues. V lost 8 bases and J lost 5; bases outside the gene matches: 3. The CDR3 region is CASLGTGYGYTF. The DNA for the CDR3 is TGTGCCAGCCTTGGGACAGGGTATGGCTACACCTTC.

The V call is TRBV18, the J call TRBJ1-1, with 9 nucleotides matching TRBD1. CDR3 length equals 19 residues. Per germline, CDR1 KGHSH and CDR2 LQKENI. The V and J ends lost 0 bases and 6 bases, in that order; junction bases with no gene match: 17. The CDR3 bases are TGTGCCAGCTCACCACCCTGGGACAGGGAGGGTGAGGTAAACTCTGAAGCTTTCTTT. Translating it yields CASSPPWDREGEVNSEAFF.

CDR3 nucleotides: TGTGCCAGCAGCAAACCACGGGGAAACACCATATATTTT. Residues: CASSKPRGNTIYF. The V gene is TRBV21-1, the J gene TRBJ1-3. TRBV21-1 is a documented pseudogene. The CDR3 length is 13 residues.

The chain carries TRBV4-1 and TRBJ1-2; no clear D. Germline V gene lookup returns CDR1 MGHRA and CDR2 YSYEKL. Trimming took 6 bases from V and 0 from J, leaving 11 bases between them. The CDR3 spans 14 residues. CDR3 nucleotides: TGCGCCAGCAGTCCCGACCGGGCTAACTATGGCTACACCTTC. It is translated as CASSPDRANYGYTF.

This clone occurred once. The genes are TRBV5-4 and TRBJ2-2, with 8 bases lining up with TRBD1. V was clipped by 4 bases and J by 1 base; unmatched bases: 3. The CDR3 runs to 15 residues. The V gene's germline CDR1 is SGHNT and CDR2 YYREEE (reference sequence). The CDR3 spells CASSTGTGNTGELFF. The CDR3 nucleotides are TGTGCCAGCAGCACCGGGACAGGGAACACCGGGGAGCTGTTTTTT.

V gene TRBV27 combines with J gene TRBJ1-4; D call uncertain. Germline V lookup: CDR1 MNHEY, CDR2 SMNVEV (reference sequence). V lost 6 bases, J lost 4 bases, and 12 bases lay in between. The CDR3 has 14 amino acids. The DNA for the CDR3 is TGTGCCAGCAGCCTCACCGGGTTTAATGAAAAACTGTTTTTT. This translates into CASSLTGFNEKLFF.

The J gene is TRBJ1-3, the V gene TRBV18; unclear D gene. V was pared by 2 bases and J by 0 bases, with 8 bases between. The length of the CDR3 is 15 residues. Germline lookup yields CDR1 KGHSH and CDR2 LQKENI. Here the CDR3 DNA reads TGTGCCAGCTCACCAGGGCAGATCTCTGGAAACACCATATATTTT. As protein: CASSPGQISGNTIYF.

For the CDR3, the DNA is TGTGCCAGCTCACAATCGGGGACAGGGGAACAGCCCCAGCATTTT. It codes for CASSQSGTGEQPQHF. V and J are TRBV18 and TRBJ1-5, with 10 bases matching TRBD1. With V trimmed by 4 bases and J by 7 bases, 7 bases remained unmatched. The CDR3 totals 15 residues. The germline CDR1 and CDR2 sequences are KGHSH and LQKENI.

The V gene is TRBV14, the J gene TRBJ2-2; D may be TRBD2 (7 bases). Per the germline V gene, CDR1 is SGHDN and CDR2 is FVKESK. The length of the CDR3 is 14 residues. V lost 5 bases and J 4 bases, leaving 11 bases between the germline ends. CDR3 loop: CASSKGGLTGELFF. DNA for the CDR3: TGTGCCAGCAGCAAGGGGGGGCTCACCGGGGAGCTGTTTTTT.

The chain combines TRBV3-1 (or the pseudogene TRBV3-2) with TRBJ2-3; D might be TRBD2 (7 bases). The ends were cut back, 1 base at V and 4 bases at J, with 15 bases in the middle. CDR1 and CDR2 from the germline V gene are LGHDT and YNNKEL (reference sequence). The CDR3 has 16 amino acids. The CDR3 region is CASSQAGGGRADTQYF. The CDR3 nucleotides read TGTGCCAGCAGCCAAGCCGGCGGGGGCCGCGCAGATACGCAGTATTTT.

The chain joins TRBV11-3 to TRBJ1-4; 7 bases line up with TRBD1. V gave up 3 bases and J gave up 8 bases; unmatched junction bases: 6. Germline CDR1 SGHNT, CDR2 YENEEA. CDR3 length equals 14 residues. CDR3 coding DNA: TGTGCCAGCAGCTTTCCCGGGACAGTAGAAAAACTGTTTTTT. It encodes CASSFPGTVEKLFF. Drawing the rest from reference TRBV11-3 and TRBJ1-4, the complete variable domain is EAGVVQSPRYKIIEKKQPVAFWCNPISGHNTLYWYLQNLGQGPELLIRYENEEAVDDSQLPKDRFSAERLKGVDSTLKIQPAELGDSAVYLCASSFPGTVEKLFFGSGTQLSVL.

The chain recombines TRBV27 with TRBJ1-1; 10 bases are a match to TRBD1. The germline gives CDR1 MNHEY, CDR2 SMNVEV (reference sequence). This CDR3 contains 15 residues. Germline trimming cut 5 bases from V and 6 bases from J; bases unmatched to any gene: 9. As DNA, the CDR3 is TGTGCCAGCAGTCTACGGGACAGGGGAGTCTCTGAAGCTTTCTTT. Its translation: CASSLRDRGVSEAFF.

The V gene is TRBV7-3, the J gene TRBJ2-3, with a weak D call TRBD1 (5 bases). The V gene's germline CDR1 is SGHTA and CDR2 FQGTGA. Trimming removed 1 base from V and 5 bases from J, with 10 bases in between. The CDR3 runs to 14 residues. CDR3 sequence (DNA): TGTGCCAGCAGCTTAATGGCAGGGCTAGATACGCAGTATTTT. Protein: CASSLMAGLDTQYF.

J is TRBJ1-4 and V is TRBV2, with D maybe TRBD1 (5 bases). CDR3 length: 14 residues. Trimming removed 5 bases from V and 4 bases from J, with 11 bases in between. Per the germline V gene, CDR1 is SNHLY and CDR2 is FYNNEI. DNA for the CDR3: TGTGCCAGCAGTAACGGGGGAGGTAATGAAAAACTGTTTTTT. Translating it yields CASSNGGGNEKLFF.

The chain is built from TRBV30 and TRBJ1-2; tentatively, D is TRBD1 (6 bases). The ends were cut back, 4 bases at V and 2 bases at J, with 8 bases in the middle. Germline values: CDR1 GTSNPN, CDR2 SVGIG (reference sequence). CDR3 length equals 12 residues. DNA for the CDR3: TGTGCCTGGAACAGGGAAAACTATGGCTACACCTTC. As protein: CAWNRENYGYTF.